A single sample gave rise to the 16 T cell receptor beta chains below, sequenced in a study of blood T cell repertoires in COVID-19. TCRdb's copy holds only in-frame clones and misses some; the assay was immunoSEQ multiplex PCR. The profile covers about 34,000 clones, with around nine tenths appearing a single time and 13% taken by the ten largest. Sequencing used peripheral blood. These receptors came from a man between 65 and 85 years old with active COVID-19.

The chain recombines TRBV5-1 with TRBJ2-7; possible D gene TRBD1, 8 bases. V lost 4 bases and J 5 bases, leaving 19 bases between the germline ends. CDR1 is SGHRS, CDR2 YFSETQ, per germline. The CDR3 has 15 amino acids. CDR3 bases: TGCGCCAGCAGCCCGAGCGGGACAGGAGGCGACGAGCAGTACTTC. Translating gives CASSPSGTGGDEQYF.

The rearrangement joins TRBV6-5 to TRBJ1-2; no clear D gene. V was pared by 3 bases and J by 4 bases, with 15 bases between. The V gene's germline CDR1 is MNHEY and CDR2 SVGAGI. This CDR3 is 15 amino acids long. CDR3 sequence (DNA): TGTGCCAGCAGTTATTCCCCCCAGGCGGGCTATGGCTACACCTTC. It is translated as CASSYSPQAGYGYTF.

This chain connects TRBV15 to TRBJ1-3, with 7 bases lining up with TRBD1. V shed 0 bases, J shed 4 bases, and the junction held 3 bases outside the gene matches. Looked up from germline, CDR1 is LNHNV and CDR2 is YYDKDF (reference sequence). The CDR3 has 15 residues. The CDR3 nucleotides read TGTGCCACCAGCAGAGAATTAGGGGGCGGAAACACCATATATTTT. Protein: CATSRELGGGNTIYF.

This rearrangement joins TRBV27 to TRBJ2-1; tentatively, D is TRBD1 (5 bases). The CDR3 covers 14 residues. The ends were cut back, 10 bases at V and 4 bases at J, with 17 bases in the middle. Germline-derived CDR1 and CDR2 are MNHEY and SMNVEV (reference sequence). Here the CDR3 reads CATSLGRPYNEQFF. The DNA of the CDR3 is TGTGCCACCTCCTTGGGGCGCCCATACAATGAGCAGTTCTTC.

This clone showed up just a few times. This chain connects TRBV4-1 to TRBJ2-7; 7 bases align to TRBD2. V shed 2 bases, J shed 6 bases, and the junction held 10 bases outside the gene matches. CDR1 and CDR2 (germline): MGHRA, YSYEKL. CDR3 size: 15 residues. CDR3 protein: CASSQRLAREFEQYF. The DNA of the CDR3 is TGCGCCAGCAGCCAAAGACTAGCCCGGGAGTTCGAGCAGTACTTC.

This rearrangement joins TRBV30 to TRBJ2-1; a weak D match, TRBD2 (5 bases). Germline lookup yields CDR1 GTSNPN and CDR2 SVGIG (reference sequence). V gave up 2 bases and J gave up 11 bases, with 13 bases separating them. The CDR3 loop spans 12 amino acids. The CDR3 protein is CAWSRTGNKQFF. The CDR3 bases are TGTGCCTGGAGTCGGACGGGGAATAAGCAGTTCTTC.

This clone is a singleton in its sample. The chain employs TRBV10-3 and TRBJ2-1; 8 nucleotides line up with TRBD2. Germline V gene data show CDR1 as ENHRY and CDR2 as SYGVKD. The CDR3 runs to 17 residues. The junction had 10 bases not matched to a gene; V was cut back by 0 bases and J by 6 bases. Here the CDR3 reads CAISESGAGERSNEQFF. The CDR3 bases are TGTGCCATCAGTGAGTCAGGAGCGGGAGAAAGGAGCAATGAGCAGTTCTTC.

The J gene is TRBJ1-1, the V gene TRBV18; 10 bases match TRBD1. Germline CDR1 reads KGHSH; CDR2 reads LQKENI. The CDR3 runs 15 residues. The trim removed 4 bases at V and 3 bases at J, leaving 5 bases unmatched. CDR3 residues: CASSRDRGRDTEAFF. As DNA, the CDR3 is TGTGCCAGCTCACGGGACAGGGGTCGGGACACTGAAGCTTTCTTT.

The rearrangement joins TRBV3-1 (or the pseudogene TRBV3-2) to TRBJ1-2; 7 positions match TRBD1. The V segment lost 2 bases and the J segment 2 bases; nucleotides outside the gene matches: 14. Germline V gene lookup returns CDR1 LGHDT and CDR2 YNNKEL (reference sequence). This CDR3 spans 18 amino acids. CDR3 sequence (DNA): TGTGCCAGCAGCCAATCAGACCGTGAGGGGGCGCCCAACTATGGCTACACCTTC. Its translation is CASSQSDREGAPNYGYTF.

This clone was recorded only once. This chain joins TRBV9 and TRBJ2-1; D unclear. The CDR3 contains 12 residues. V was shortened by 3 bases and J by 5 bases, with 6 bases between the two germline ends. Germline assignment: CDR1 SGDLS and CDR2 YYNGEE. The CDR3 here is CASSALDNEQFF. CDR3 in DNA: TGTGCCAGCAGCGCTCTAGACAATGAGCAGTTCTTC.

V gene TRBV4-3 combines with J gene TRBJ2-5; 7 nucleotides agree with TRBD1. The length of the CDR3 is 14 residues. Germline V gives CDR1 LGHNA, CDR2 YSLEER. The junction had 6 bases not matched to a gene; V was cut back by 4 bases and J by 4 bases. The CDR3, as DNA: TGCGCCAGCAGCCCGGGACAGCCTAGAGAGACCCAGTACTTC. It is translated as CASSPGQPRETQYF.

V usage is TRBV4-3 and J usage is TRBJ1-2; D is perhaps TRBD1 (6 bases). The V and J ends lost 4 bases and 4 bases respectively, with 16 bases between them. The germline V gene has CDR1 LGHNA and CDR2 YSLEER. CDR3 length equals 15 residues. The CDR3: CASSRGQTTTYGYTF. CDR3 nucleotides: TGCGCCAGCAGCCGAGGACAGACGACGACCTATGGCTACACCTTC.

V usage is TRBV30 and J usage is TRBJ2-7, with TRBD2 matching over 11 bases. Germline V gene sequence: CDR1 GTSNPN, CDR2 SVGIG (reference sequence). The CDR3 loop spans 14 amino acids. The J segment lost 3 bases and the V segment lost 4 bases, leaving 5 bases of the junction unmatched. The CDR3 DNA reads as TGTGCCTGGAATCGACTAGCGGGGAGCTACGAGCAGTACTTC. Translating gives CAWNRLAGSYEQYF.

This chain uses TRBV6-5 with TRBJ2-7, with TRBD1 matching 7 bases. The length of the CDR3 is 15 residues. Germline assignment: CDR1 MNHEY and CDR2 SVGAGI. Germline trimming cut 6 bases from V and 5 bases from J; bases unmatched to any gene: 13. The chain's CDR3 is CASSSPSEGGDEQYF. As DNA, the CDR3 is TGTGCCAGCAGCTCGCCCTCCGAAGGGGGCGACGAGCAGTACTTC.

V is TRBV18 and J is TRBJ2-1; weak D call: TRBD1 (5 bases). The V end was cut by 2 bases, the J end by 5 bases, with 13 bases between. Germline V gene sequence: CDR1 KGHSH, CDR2 LQKENI. The CDR3 totals 15 residues. The DNA for the CDR3 is TGTGCCAGCTCACCAGGGGCGACCGAGGACAATGAGCAGTTCTTC. It specifies CASSPGATEDNEQFF.

The chain uses TRBV15 and TRBJ2-1; 9 bases align to TRBD2. V lost 8 bases to trimming and J lost 7 bases; unmatched junction nucleotides: 6. In germline, CDR1 is LNHNV, CDR2 YYDKDF (reference sequence). The length of the CDR3 is 13 residues. CDR3 sequence reads: CATQEREVNEQFF. DNA for the CDR3: TGTGCCACCCAAGAGCGGGAGGTAAATGAGCAGTTCTTC.